This T cell receptor (beta chain) came from a study of cytomegalovirus exposure and HLA in healthy donors. Use of 60 Vbeta and 13 Jbeta primers characterized the PCR. Measured with immunoSEQ multiplex PCR; TCRdb has only the in-frame clones, and not every one. The sample has over 75,000 clones, approximately 80% seen once. Losses at the gene ends were 2 bases for V and 7 bases for J; bases not matched to a gene: 7. The CDR3 covers 15 residues. Germline V lookup: CDR1 MNHEY, CDR2 SVGAGI. This TCR was recovered from a male donor in good health and CMV-seropositive. Sequenced material: PBMCs. The chain joins TRBV6-5 to TRBJ2-1; 8 bases align to TRBD2. The CDR3 protein is CASSYEGGGLNEQFF. CDR3 coding DNA: TGTGCCAGCAGTTACGAAGGCGGGGGGCTTAATGAGCAGTTCTTC.